The following is a TCR beta chain sequence with its context. These data belong to a study of blood T cell repertoires in COVID-19. About the study: Material from acute and convalescent COVID-19 was sourced from the United States, Italy and Spain.

In the source study's methods: Quantification of nucleated cells was approximated via reference gene primer amplification. The protocol was immunoSEQ multiplex PCR, while the TCRdb copy is restricted to in-frame clones and leaves out a portion. V, J and clone size are taken as reported in that table, and D and trimming were inferred from the DNA itself. The sample carries more than 200,000 clones, 84% recorded once. The material sequenced was peripheral blood. The clonotype originates from a woman in her thirties or forties who had recovered from COVID-19.

The CDR3 sequence is CAWRQPGLAGLNTGELFF. The CDR3 DNA follows: TGTGCCTGGAGGCAACCGGGACTAGCGGGATTGAACACCGGGGAGCTGTTTTTT. The chain links TRBV30 to TRBJ2-2; 13 bases map to TRBD2. CDR3 length: 18 amino acids. Germline loops: CDR1 GTSNPN, CDR2 SVGIG (reference sequence). Trimming at V came to 3 bases and at J to 1 base, leaving 8 bases not matched to a gene.